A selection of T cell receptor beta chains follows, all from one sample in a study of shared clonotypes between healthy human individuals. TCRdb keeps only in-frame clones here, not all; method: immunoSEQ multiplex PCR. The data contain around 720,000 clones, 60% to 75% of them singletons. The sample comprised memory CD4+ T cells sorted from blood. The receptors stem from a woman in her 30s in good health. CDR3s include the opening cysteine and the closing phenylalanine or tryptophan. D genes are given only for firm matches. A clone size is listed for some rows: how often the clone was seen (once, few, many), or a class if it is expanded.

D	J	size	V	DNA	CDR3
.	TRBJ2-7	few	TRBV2	TGTGCCAGCAGTGAGACAGGTGGTAAGAACTACGAGCAGTACTTC	CASSETGGKNYEQYF
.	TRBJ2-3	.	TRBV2	TGTGCCAGCAGCCAAACTGGACAGACGACCACAGATACGCAGTATTTT	CASSQTGQTTTDTQYF
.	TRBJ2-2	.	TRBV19	TGTGCCAGTAGTGCAACAGGGTCCTGGACCGGGGAGCTGTTTTTT	CASSATGSWTGELFF
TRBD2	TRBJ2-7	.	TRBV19	TGTGCCAGTAGTACGGGTTTTGGACTAGCGGGTTCCTCCTACGAGCAGTACTTC	CASSTGFGLAGSSYEQYF
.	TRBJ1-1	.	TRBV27	TGTGCCAGCAGTTTATCGAGAGGGTTGCGGGGGGCGGACACTGAAGCTTTCTTT	CASSLSRGLRGADTEAFF
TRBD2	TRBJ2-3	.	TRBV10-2	TGCGCCAGCAGGAACCCGAGCGGGAGGGCGGGGTCAGATACGCAGTATTTT	CASRNPSGRAGSDTQYF
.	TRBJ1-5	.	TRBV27	TGTGCCAGCAGATCACAGAGACATCTAGAGGAGCCCCAGCATTTT	CASRSQRHLEEPQHF
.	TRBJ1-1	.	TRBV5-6	TGTGCCAGCAGCCCACGGTTCAGTCCATCGAACACTGAAGCTTTCTTT	CASSPRFSPSNTEAFF
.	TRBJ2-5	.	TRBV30	TGTGCCTGGAGTGGAGGAGATCAAGAGACCCAGTACTTC	CAWSGGDQETQYF
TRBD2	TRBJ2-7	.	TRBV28	TGTGCCAGCACTCCGGGGGGTAGCGGGAGCTGGTACGAGCAGTACTTC	CASTPGGSGSWYEQYF
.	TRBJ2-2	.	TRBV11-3	TGTGCCAGCAGCTTAGATTGGCAAGGGGGGAACACCGGGGAGCTGTTTTTT	CASSLDWQGGNTGELFF
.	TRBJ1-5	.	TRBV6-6	TGTGCCAGCAGTTACTCTCAGGGGAACACTCAGCCCCAGCATTTT	CASSYSQGNTQPQHF
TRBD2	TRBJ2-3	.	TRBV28	TGTGCCAGCGGGACTAGCGGGAGGGCGGGGGCAGATACGCAGTATTTT	CASGTSGRAGADTQYF
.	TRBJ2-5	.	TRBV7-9	TGTGCCAGCAGCTTAGGTCCACCAGGGACCCAGTACTTC	CASSLGPPGTQYF
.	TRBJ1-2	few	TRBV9	TGTGCCAGCAGCGTAGGTGGGTTTTCTAACTATGGCTACACCTTC	CASSVGGFSNYGYTF
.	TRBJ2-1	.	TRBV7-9	TGTGCCAGCAGCTTAGCCCAGGAGCTAGCGAACAACGAGCAGTTCTTC	CASSLAQELANNEQFF
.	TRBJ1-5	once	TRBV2	TGTGCCAGCACGGACACTAGCAATCAGCCCCAGCATTTT	CASTDTSNQPQHF
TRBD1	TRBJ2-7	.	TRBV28	TGTGCCAGCAGTAAACGGACAGGGACTGTTGAGCAGTACTTC	CASSKRTGTVEQYF
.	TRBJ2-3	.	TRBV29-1	TGCAGCGCCGGTGGGGAGGGGGGCACAGATACGCAGTATTTT	CSAGGEGGTDTQYF
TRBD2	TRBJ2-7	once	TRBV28	TGTGCCAGCAGGGGGACCCGGGGGGGAAAACAGGGACTAGCGGGAGGGCTTTTATACGAGCAGTACTTC	CASRGTRGGKQGLAGGLLYEQYF
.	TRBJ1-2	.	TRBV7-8	TGTGCCAGCAGCTTACTCCCGGGAGGAACTAACTATGGCTACACCTTC	CASSLLPGGTNYGYTF
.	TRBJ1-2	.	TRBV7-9	TGTGCCAGCAGCTCCGAAGGCTATGGCTACACCTTC	CASSSEGYGYTF